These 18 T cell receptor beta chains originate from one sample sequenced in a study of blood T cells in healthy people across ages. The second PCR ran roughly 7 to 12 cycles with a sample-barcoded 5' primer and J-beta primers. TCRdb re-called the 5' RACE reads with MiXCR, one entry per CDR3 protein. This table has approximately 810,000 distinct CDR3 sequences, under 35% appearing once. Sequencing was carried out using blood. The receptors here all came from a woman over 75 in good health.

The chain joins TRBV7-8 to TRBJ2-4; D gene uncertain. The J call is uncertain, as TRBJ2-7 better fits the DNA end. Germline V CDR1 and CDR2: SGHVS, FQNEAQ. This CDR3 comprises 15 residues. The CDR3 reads CASSSGGSSTYEQYF. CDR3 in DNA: TGTGCCAGCAGCTCCGGCGGTAGCAGCACCTACGAGCAGTACTTC.

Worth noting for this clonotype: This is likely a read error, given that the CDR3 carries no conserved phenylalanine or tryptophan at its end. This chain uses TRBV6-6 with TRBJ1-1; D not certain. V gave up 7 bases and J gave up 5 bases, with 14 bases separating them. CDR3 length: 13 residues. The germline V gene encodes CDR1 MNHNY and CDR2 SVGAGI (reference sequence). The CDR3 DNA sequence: TGTGCCAGCAATCTGACGCCGGGGACTGAAGCTTTCTCT. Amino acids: CASNLTPGTEAFS.

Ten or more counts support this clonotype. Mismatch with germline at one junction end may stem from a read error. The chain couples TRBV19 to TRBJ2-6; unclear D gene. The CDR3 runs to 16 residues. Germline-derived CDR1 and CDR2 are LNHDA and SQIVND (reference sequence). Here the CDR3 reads CASSIDPGTGANVLTF. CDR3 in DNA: TGTGCCAGTAGCATAGACCCAGGCACTGGGGCCAACGTCCTGACTTTC.

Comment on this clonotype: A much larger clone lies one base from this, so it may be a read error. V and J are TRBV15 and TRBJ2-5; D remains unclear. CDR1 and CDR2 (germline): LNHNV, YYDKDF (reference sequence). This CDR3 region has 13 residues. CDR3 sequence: CATSRAVQGTQYF. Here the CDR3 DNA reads TGTGCCACCAGCAGAGCTGTCCAAGGGACCCAGTACTTC.

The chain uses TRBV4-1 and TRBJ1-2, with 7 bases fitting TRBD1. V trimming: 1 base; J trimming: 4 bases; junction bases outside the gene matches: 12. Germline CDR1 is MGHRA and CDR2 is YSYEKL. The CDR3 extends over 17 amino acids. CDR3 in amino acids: CASSQVVYRGDVYGYTF. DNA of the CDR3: TGCGCCAGCAGCCAAGTTGTCTACAGGGGTGATGTCTATGGCTACACCTTC.

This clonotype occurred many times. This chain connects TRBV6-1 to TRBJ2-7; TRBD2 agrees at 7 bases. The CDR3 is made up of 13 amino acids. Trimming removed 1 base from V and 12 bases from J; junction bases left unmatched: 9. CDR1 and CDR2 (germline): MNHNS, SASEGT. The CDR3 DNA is TGTGCCAGCAGTGAAGAGAGCGGGGTCCCTCCGTACTTC. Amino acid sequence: CASSEESGVPPYF.

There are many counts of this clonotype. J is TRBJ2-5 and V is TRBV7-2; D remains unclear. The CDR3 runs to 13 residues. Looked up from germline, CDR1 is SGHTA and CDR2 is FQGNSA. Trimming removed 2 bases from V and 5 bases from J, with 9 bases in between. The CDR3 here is CASSLNLGETQYF. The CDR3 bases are TGTGCCAGCAGCTTAAATCTCGGGGAGACCCAGTACTTC.

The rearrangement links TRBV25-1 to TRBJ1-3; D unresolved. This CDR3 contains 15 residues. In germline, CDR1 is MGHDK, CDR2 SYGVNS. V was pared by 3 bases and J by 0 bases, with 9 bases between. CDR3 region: CASSDTATSGNTIYF. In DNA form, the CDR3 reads TGTGCCAGCAGTGATACAGCAACCTCTGGAAACACCATATATTTT. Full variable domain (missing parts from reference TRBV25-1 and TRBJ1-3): EADIYQTPRYLVIGTGKKITLECSQTMGHDKMYWYQQDPGMELHLIHYSYGVNSTEKGDLSSESTVSRIRTEHFPLTLESARPSHTSQYLCASSDTATSGNTIYFGEGSWLTVV.

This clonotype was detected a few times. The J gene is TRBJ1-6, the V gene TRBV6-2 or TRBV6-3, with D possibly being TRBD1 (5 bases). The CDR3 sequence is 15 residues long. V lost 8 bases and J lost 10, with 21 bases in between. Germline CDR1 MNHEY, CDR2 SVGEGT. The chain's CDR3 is CASRTYRQGESPLHF. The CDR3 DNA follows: TGTGCCAGCCGGACATATCGGCAGGGTGAATCACCCCTCCACTTT.

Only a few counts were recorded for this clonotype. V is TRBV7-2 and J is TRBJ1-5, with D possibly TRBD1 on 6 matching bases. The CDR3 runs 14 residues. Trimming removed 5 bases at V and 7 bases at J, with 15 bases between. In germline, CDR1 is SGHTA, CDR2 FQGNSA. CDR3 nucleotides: TGTGCCAGCAGCCAAGGGACATTTCGACAGCCCCAGCATTTT. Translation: CASSQGTFRQPQHF.

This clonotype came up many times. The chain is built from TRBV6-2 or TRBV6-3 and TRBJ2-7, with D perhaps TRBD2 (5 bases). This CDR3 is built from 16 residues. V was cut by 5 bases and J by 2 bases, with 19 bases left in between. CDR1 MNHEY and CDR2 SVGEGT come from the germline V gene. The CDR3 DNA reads TGTGCCAGCAGTCACATCCGAGAGGAGGCCACCTACGAGCAGTACTTC. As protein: CASSHIREEATYEQYF.

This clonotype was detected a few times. CDR3 sequence reads: CASRLGTGATINQPQHF. DNA for the CDR3: TGTGCCAGCAGACTTGGGACAGGAGCAACTATCAATCAGCCCCAGCATTTT. V is TRBV28 and J is TRBJ1-5, with 8 bases aligning to TRBD1. The trim removed 6 bases at V and 3 bases at J, leaving 13 bases unmatched. Germline V gene sequence: CDR1 MDHEN, CDR2 SYDVKM. The CDR3 spans 17 residues.

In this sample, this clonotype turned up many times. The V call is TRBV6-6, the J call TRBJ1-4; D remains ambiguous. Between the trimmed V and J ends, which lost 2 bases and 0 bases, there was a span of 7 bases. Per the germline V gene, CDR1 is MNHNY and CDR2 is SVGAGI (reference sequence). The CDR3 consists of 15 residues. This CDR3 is CASSYLMATNEKLFF. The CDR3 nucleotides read TGTGCCAGCAGTTACCTTATGGCAACTAATGAAAAACTGTTTTTT.

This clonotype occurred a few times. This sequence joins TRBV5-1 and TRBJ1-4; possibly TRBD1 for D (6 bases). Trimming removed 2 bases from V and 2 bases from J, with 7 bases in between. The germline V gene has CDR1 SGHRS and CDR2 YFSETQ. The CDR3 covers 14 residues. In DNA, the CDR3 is TGCGCCAGCAGCTTTACAGGGACTAATGAAAAACTGTTTTTT. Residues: CASSFTGTNEKLFF.

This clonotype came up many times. CDR3 amino acids: CASSPPSSLAGYNEQFF. In nucleotides, the CDR3 is TGTGCCAGCTCACCACCCTCGAGTCTAGCGGGCTACAATGAGCAGTTCTTC. This sequence joins TRBV18 and TRBJ2-1, with TRBD2 identical over 8 bases. The germline CDR1 and CDR2 sequences are KGHSH and LQKENI. The CDR3 covers 17 residues. Trimming cost V 0 bases and J 3 bases; bases outside gene matches: 7.

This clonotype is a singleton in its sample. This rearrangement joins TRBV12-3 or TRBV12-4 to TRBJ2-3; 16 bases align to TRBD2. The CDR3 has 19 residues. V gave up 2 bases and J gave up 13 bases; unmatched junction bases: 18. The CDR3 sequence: CASSLPGLAGGVRADAEYF. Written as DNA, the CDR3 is TGTGCCAGCAGTTTACCGGGACTAGCGGGGGGGGTTAGAGCAGATGCGGAGTATTTT.

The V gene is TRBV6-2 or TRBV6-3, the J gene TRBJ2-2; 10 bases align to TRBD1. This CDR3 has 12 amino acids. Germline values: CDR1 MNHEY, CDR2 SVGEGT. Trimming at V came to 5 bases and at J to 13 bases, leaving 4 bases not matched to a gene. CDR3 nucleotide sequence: TGTGCCAGCAGTGGCGACAGGGGGCCGCTGTTTTTT. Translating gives CASSGDRGPLFF.

The DNA of the CDR3 is TGTGCCAGCAGTTCCTCGGGGGGGTACGATAATTCACCCCTCCACTTT. Amino acids: CASSSSGGYDNSPLHF. The J gene is TRBJ1-6, the V gene TRBV27; D is possibly TRBD1 (5 bases). CDR1 and CDR2 (germline): MNHEY, SMNVEV (reference sequence). V lost 4 bases and J lost 5, with 15 bases in between. The CDR3 is 16 amino acids.